Each of the 2 T cell receptor beta chains below was sequenced from the same sample in a study of blood T cell repertoires in COVID-19. The repertoire was sequenced with immunoSEQ multiplex PCR; TCRdb's copy has only in-frame clones and lacks some. The table includes some 120,000 clones, 80% detected once. The specimen was peripheral blood. These receptors were taken from a man in his 70s with acute or convalescent COVID-19.

The gene calls are TRBV7-2 and TRBJ1-2; 7 nucleotides agree with TRBD1. The germline gives CDR1 SGHTA, CDR2 FQGNSA. The J segment lost 5 bases and the V segment lost 8 bases, leaving 14 bases of the junction unmatched. This CDR3 has 15 amino acids. The DNA of the CDR3 is TGTGCCAGCTCCCGAACCGGGACAGAGGCTTATGGCTACACCTTC. Translated, it gives CASSRTGTEAYGYTF.

The chain has TRBV6-5 and TRBJ1-5; D gene ambiguous. In germline, CDR1 is MNHEY, CDR2 SVGAGI. The CDR3 runs 15 residues. V was shortened by 0 bases and J by 0 bases, with 6 bases between the two germline ends. DNA of the CDR3: TGTGCCAGCAGTTACTCGCAGGATAGCAATCAGCCCCAGCATTTT. Translation gives CASSYSQDSNQPQHF.